This TCR beta chain was profiled in a study of spatial heterogeneity in lung cancer. On the study more broadly: Detection of beta-chain sequences consistently exceeded that of alpha-chain sequences. Averaged across combinations, each unique TCR and UMI pairing appeared more than ten times in raw reads, which were uncorrected.

TCR cDNA molecules were tagged individually, and each one carried a unique molecular identifier. MiXCR was run by TCRdb on the 5' RACE reads, yielding one entry per CDR3 protein. Here the sample spans several thousand distinct CDR3 sequences, around 10% being singletons. This clonotype ranks as medium-sized (0.01 to 0.1%). Regarding time point: sample taken at primary tumor resection. The study sequenced unsorted whole RNA from tumor, nontumor lung or frozen PBMC. Germline V lookup: CDR1 SGHTA, CDR2 FQGNSA. The germline V and J ends were trimmed by 4 bases and 8 bases, with 11 bases remaining between them. The CDR3 is 12 amino acids.

This sample comprised normal lung tissue next to the tumor, obtained at surgery. The clonotype was recovered from a male donor with early-stage non-small cell lung cancer. The chain carries TRBV7-2 and TRBJ1-1; D is ambiguous. The CDR3 spells CASSSYLDEAFF. The DNA of the CDR3 is TGTGCCAGCAGCTCTTACCTGGACGAAGCTTTCTTT.